Listed here is a single TCR beta chain. The use of a sample-barcoded 5' primer and a J-beta primer mix characterized a second PCR of roughly 7 to 11 cycles. TCRdb independently ran MiXCR on the 5' RACE reads; one entry per CDR3 protein. The data contain about 1.6 million distinct CDR3 sequences, around 36% of them singletons. The CDR3 length is 13 residues. Trimming at V came to 7 bases and at J to 6 bases, leaving 10 bases not matched to a gene. The germline V gene encodes CDR1 DFQATT and CDR2 SNEGSKA (reference sequence). The data stem from a study of blood T cells in healthy people across ages. This TCR came from a woman in her twenties or thirties in good health. The specimen was blood. V gene TRBV20-1 combines with J gene TRBJ2-7; 9 positions agree with TRBD2. This CDR3 reads CSVQRGALGEQYF. CDR3 sequence (DNA): TGCAGTGTTCAGCGGGGGGCTCTCGGCGAGCAGTACTTC.